Below, 3 T cell receptor beta chains from the same sample are listed, as sequenced in a study of graft-versus-host responses after intestinal transplantation. Their target antigens are unknown. Some clones are missing from TCRdb's copy, which holds only in-frame ones; the method was immunoSEQ multiplex PCR. The sample has around 93,000 clones, about 90% seen once. This specimen was unstimulated CD8+ T cells sorted from spleen or lymph node cells, taken before intestinal transplant. The receptor set was obtained from a human donor who received an intestinal transplant.

V gene TRBV4-1 combines with J gene TRBJ1-2; D gene unclear. The CDR3 has 16 residues. The V gene lost 1 base and the J gene lost 1 base, with 13 bases spanning the gap. From germline, CDR1 is MGHRA and CDR2 YSYEKL. The CDR3 sequence is CASSQVSKGGNYGYTF. CDR3 bases: TGCGCCAGCAGCCAAGTTAGTAAGGGCGGTAACTATGGCTACACCTTC.

V gene TRBV7-2 combines with J gene TRBJ2-1; 10 bases map to TRBD2. Germline trimming cut 1 base from V and 5 bases from J; bases unmatched to any gene: 5. This CDR3 region has 16 residues. CDR1 and CDR2 from the germline V gene are SGHTA and FQGNSA. CDR3 amino acids: CASSLGPSGSNNEQFF. The CDR3 DNA is TGTGCCAGCAGCTTAGGCCCTAGCGGGAGTAACAATGAGCAGTTCTTC.

CDR3 in amino acids: CASSDGNQPQHF. The CDR3 DNA reads as TGTGCCAGCAGTGACGGTAATCAGCCCCAGCATTTT. The genes are TRBV2 and TRBJ1-5; D remains unclear. Germline loops: CDR1 SNHLY, CDR2 FYNNEI. Trimming shortened V by 3 bases and J by 4 bases, and 4 bases separated the two germline ends. The CDR3 has 12 amino acids.